This T cell receptor (beta chain) is from a study of OX40 agonist ivuxolimab in advanced cancers. Study overall: In this trial design, patients received ivuxolimab intravenously at 0.01 to 10 mg/kg every 2 weeks. Study outcomes and limitations: Antigen targets of the expanded peripheral T cells went undetermined.

From germline, CDR1 is MNHEY and CDR2 SVGAGI. The CDR3 runs 12 residues. V lost 4 bases to trimming and J lost 3 bases, with 6 bases between them. Assay: immunoSEQ multiplex PCR; the TCRdb copy retains only in-frame clones and omits some. The data show tens of thousands of clones, 65% to 80% seen once. As regards this clone: Its antigen is unidentified.

Here the sequenced sample was CD4+ or CD8+ T cells sorted from blood, taken in a trial of the OX40 agonist ivuxolimab. The J gene is TRBJ2-5, the V gene TRBV6-5, with D unresolved. This sequence originates from an adult with an advanced solid tumor such as melanoma, head and neck, liver or kidney cancer. This CDR3 is CASSSREETQYF. The CDR3 nucleotides are TGTGCCAGCAGTTCTAGGGAAGAGACCCAGTACTTC.